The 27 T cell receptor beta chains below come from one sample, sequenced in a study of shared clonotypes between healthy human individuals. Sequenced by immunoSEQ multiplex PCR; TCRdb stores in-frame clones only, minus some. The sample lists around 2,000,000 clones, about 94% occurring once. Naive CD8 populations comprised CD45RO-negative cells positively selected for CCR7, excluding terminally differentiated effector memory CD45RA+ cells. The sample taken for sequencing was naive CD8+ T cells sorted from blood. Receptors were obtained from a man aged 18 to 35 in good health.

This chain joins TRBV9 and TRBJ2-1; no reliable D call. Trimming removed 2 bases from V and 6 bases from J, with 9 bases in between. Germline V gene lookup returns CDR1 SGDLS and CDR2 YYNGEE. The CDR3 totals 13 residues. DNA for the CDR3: TGTGCCAGCAGCGTGGGGATCGGCAATGAGCAGTTCTTC. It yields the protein CASSVGIGNEQFF.

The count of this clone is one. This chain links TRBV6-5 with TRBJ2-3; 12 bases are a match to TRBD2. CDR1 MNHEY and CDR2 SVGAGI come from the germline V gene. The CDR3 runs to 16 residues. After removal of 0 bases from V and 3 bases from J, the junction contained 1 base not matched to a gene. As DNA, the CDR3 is TGTGCCAGCAGTTACTCTCTAGCGGGGGGGACAGATACGCAGTATTTT. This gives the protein CASSYSLAGGTDTQYF.

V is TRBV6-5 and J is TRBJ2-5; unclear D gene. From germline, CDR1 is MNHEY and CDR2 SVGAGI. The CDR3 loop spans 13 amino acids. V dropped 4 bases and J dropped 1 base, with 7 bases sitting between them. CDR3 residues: CASSWAIQETQYF. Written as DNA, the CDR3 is TGTGCCAGCAGTTGGGCCATCCAAGAGACCCAGTACTTC.

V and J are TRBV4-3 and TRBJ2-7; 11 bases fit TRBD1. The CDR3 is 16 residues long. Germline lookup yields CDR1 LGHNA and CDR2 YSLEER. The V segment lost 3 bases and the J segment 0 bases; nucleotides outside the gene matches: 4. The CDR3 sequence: CASSQDRGLISYEQYF. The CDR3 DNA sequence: TGCGCCAGCAGCCAGGACAGGGGGCTTATCTCCTACGAGCAGTACTTC.

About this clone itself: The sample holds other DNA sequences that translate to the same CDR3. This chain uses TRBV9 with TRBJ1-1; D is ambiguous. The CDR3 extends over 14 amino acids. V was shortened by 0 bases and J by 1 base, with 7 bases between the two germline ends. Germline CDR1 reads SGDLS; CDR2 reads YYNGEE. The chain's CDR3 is CASSVGVGNTEAFF. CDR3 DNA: TGTGCCAGCAGCGTAGGGGTGGGGAACACTGAAGCTTTCTTT.

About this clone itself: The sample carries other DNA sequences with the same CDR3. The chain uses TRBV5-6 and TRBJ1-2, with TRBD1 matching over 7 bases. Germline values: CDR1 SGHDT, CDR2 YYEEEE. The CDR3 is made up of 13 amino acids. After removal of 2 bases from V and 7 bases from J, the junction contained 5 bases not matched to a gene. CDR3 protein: CASSFGTASGYTF. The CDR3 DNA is TGTGCCAGCAGCTTTGGGACAGCGAGTGGCTACACCTTC. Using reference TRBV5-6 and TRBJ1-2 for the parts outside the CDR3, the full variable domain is DAGVTQSPTHLIKTRGQQVTLRCSPKSGHDTVSWYQQALGQGPQFIFQYYEEEERQRGNFPDRFSGHQFPNYSSELNVNALLLGDSALYLCASSFGTASGYTFGSGTRLTVV.

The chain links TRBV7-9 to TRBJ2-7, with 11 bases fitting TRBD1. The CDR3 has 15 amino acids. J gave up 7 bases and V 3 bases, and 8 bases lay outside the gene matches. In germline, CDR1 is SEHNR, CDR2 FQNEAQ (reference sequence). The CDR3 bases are TGTGCCAGCAGCTTCTCTGGACAGGGGGCGCGTGAGCAGTACTTC. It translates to CASSFSGQGAREQYF.

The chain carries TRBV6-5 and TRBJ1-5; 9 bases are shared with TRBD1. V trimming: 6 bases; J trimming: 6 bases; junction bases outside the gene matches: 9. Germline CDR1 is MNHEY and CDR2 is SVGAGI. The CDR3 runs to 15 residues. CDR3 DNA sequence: TGTGCCAGCAGGCCGACAGGGGGATTAACTCAGCCCCAGCATTTT. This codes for CASRPTGGLTQPQHF.

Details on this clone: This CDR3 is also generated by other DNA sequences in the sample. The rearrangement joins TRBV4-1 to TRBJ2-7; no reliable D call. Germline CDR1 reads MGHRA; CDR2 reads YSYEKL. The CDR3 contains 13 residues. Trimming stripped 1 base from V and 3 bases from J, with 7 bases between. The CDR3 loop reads CASSQGPIYEQYF. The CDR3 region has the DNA TGCGCCAGCAGCCAAGGACCGATCTACGAGCAGTACTTC.

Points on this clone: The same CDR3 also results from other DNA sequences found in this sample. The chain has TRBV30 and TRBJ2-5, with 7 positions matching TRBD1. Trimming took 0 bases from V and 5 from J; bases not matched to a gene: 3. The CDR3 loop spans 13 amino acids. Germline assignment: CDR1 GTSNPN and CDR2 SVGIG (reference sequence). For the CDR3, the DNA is TGTGCCTGGAGTGTACTACAGGGGGAGACCCAGTACTTC. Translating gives CAWSVLQGETQYF.

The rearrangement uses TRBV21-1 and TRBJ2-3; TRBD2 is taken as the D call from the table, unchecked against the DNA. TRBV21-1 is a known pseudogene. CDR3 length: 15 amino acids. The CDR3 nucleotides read TGTGCCAGCAGCAATCGGCGGGGGGTAACAGATACGCAGTATTTT. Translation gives CASSNRRGVTDTQYF.

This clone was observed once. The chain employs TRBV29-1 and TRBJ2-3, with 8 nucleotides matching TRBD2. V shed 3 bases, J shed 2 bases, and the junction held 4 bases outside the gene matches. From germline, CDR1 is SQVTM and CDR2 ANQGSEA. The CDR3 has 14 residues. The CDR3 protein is CSVDSSGSTDTQYF. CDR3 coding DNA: TGCAGCGTTGATTCTAGCGGGTCCACAGATACGCAGTATTTT.

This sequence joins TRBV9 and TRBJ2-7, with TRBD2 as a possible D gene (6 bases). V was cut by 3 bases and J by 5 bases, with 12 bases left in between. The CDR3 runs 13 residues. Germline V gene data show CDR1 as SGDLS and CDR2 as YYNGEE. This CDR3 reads CASSAGRLDEQYF. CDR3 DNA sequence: TGTGCCAGCAGCGCCGGGAGACTCGACGAGCAGTACTTC.

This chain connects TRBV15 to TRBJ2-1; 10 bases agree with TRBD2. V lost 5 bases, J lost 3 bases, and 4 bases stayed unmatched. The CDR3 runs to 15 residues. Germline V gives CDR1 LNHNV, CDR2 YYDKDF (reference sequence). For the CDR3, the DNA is TGTGCCACCAGCTTCGGACTAGCGGACTACAATGAGCAGTTCTTC. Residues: CATSFGLADYNEQFF.

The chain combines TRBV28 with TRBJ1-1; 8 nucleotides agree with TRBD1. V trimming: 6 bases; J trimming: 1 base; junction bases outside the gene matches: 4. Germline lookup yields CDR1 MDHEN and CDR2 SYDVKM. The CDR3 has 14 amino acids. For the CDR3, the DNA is TGTGCCAGCAGCTCGGACAGGGCGAACACTGAAGCTTTCTTT. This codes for CASSSDRANTEAFF.

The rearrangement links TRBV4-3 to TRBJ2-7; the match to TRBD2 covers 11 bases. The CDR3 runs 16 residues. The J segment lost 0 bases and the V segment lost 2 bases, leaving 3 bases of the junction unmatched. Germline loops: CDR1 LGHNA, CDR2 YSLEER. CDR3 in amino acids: CASSQSTSGTSYEQYF. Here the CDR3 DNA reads TGCGCCAGCAGCCAATCGACTAGCGGGACCTCCTACGAGCAGTACTTC.

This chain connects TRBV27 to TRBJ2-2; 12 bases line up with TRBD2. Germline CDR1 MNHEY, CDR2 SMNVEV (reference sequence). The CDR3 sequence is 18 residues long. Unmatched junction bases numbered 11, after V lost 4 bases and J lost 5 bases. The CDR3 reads CASSYLAGGREGTGELFF. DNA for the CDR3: TGTGCCAGCAGTTACCTAGCGGGGGGGCGCGAGGGGACCGGGGAGCTGTTTTTT.

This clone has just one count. The CDR3 sequence is CASSPVLAGGLSTDTQYF. The CDR3 DNA follows: TGTGCCAGCAGTCCTGTGCTAGCGGGGGGTTTATCCACAGATACGCAGTATTTT. V and J are TRBV28 and TRBJ2-3, with TRBD2 matching over 11 bases. The CDR3 sequence is 18 residues long. J gave up 2 bases and V 5 bases, and 12 bases lay outside the gene matches. Germline V gene lookup returns CDR1 MDHEN and CDR2 SYDVKM.

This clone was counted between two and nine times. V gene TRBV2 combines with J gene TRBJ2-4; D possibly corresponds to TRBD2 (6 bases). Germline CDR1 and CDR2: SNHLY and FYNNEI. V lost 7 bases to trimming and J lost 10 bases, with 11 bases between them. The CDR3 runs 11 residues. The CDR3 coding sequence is TGTGCCAGCAACTTGGAGGGAATTCAGTACTTC. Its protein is CASNLEGIQYF.

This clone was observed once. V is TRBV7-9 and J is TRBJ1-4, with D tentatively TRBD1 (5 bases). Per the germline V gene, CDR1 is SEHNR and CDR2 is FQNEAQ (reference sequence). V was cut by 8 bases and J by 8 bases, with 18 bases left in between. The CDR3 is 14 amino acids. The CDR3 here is CASRWGDSYEKLFF. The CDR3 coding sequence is TGTGCCAGCCGGTGGGGGGATTCGTACGAAAAACTGTTTTTT.

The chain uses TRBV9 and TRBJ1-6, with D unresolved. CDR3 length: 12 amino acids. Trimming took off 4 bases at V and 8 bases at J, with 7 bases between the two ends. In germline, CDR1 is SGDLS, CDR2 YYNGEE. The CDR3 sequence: CASSFTDSPLHF. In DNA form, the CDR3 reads TGTGCCAGCAGCTTCACGGATTCACCCCTCCACTTT.

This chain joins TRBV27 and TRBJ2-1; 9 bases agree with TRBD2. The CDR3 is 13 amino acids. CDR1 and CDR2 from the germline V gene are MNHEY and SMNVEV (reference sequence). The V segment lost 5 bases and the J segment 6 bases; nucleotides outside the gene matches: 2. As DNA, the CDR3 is TGTGCCAGCAGTCAGACTAGCGGCAATGAGCAGTTCTTC. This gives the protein CASSQTSGNEQFF.

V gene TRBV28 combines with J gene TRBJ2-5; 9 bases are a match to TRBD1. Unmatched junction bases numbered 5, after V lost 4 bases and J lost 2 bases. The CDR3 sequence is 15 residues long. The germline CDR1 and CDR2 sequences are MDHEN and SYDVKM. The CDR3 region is CASSWDREPQETQYF. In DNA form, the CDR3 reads TGTGCCAGCAGTTGGGACAGGGAGCCACAAGAGACCCAGTACTTC.

The CDR3 region is CASSLGGDTDTQYF. Here the CDR3 DNA reads TGTGCCAGCAGCTTGGGCGGGGACACAGATACGCAGTATTTT. The V call is TRBV5-8, the J call TRBJ2-3, with D possibly being TRBD2 (6 bases). V dropped 0 bases and J dropped 2 bases, with 7 bases sitting between them. The CDR3 totals 14 residues. CDR1 is SGHTS and CDR2 is YDEGEE in the germline V gene.

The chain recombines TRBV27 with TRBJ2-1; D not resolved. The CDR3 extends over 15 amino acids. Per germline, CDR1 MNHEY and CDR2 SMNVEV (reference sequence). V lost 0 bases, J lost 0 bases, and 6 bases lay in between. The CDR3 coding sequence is TGTGCCAGCAGTTTATCAGGAACCTCCTACAATGAGCAGTTCTTC. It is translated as CASSLSGTSYNEQFF.

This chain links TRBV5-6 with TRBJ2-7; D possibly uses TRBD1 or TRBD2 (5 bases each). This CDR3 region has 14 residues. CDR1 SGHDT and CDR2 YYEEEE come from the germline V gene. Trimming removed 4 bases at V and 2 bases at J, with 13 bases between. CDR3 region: CASSTRDGAYEQYF. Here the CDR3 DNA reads TGTGCCAGCAGCACCCGGGACGGAGCCTACGAGCAGTACTTC. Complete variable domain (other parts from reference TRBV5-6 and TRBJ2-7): DAGVTQSPTHLIKTRGQQVTLRCSPKSGHDTVSWYQQALGQGPQFIFQYYEEEERQRGNFPDRFSGHQFPNYSSELNVNALLLGDSALYLCASSTRDGAYEQYFGPGTRLTVT.

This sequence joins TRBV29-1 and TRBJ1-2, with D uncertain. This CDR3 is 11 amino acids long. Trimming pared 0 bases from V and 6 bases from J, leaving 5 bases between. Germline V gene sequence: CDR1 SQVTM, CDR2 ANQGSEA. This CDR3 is CSVEDKDGYTF. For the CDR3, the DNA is TGCAGCGTTGAAGATAAGGATGGCTACACCTTC.